The T cell receptor beta chain under discussion was sequenced for a study of shared clonotypes between healthy human individuals. This CDR3 has 14 residues. Germline loops: CDR1 SEHNR, CDR2 FQNEAQ (reference sequence). V was pared by 4 bases and J by 6 bases, with 5 bases of the junction left unmatched. The study's findings and limits: About 5% of naive CD4 clonotypes were shared across several donors.

CD45RO-negative CD8 cells positively selected for CCR7 made up the naive population, which excluded terminally differentiated effector memory CD45RA+ cells. As concerns this clone: Its target is not known.

Method: immunoSEQ multiplex PCR; TCRdb's copy keeps in-frame clones and lacks some. This sample has millions of clones, with about 95% found just once. This receptor was identified in a man younger than 35 in good health. Sample: naive CD8+ T cells sorted from blood. The chain has TRBV7-9 and TRBJ1-1, with 10 bases matching TRBD1. The DNA for the CDR3 is TGTGCCAGCAGCTACCGGGACAGGGGTCCTGAAGCTTTCTTT. Translation: CASSYRDRGPEAFF.